This passage covers 5 T cell receptor beta chains from one sample sequenced in a study of OX40 agonist ivuxolimab in advanced cancers. The repertoire was sequenced with immunoSEQ multiplex PCR; TCRdb's copy has only in-frame clones and lacks some. The sample gives approximately 44,000 clones, roughly nine tenths of which show up once; about 30% is in the top ten. Material: CD4+ or CD8+ T cells sorted from blood, obtained in a trial of the OX40 agonist ivuxolimab. The receptors come from an adult with an advanced solid tumor such as melanoma, head and neck, liver or kidney cancer.

The V call is TRBV10-3, the J call TRBJ2-5; D is perhaps TRBD1 (7 bases). V was cut by 10 bases and J by 3 bases, with 15 bases left in between. The CDR3 length is 13 residues. From germline, CDR1 is ENHRY and CDR2 SYGVKD. CDR3 amino acids: CATTGWGEETQYF. The CDR3 DNA is TGTGCCACGACAGGGTGGGGGGAAGAGACCCAGTACTTC.

CDR3 nucleotide sequence: TGTGCCAGCAGCGTTACAGGGTCCTGGAACACAGATACGCAGTATTTT. This translates into CASSVTGSWNTDTQYF. This sequence joins TRBV11-1 and TRBJ2-3, with a possible D match to TRBD1 (6 bases). The CDR3 length is 16 residues. The germline gives CDR1 SGHAT, CDR2 FQDESV (reference sequence). V lost 5 bases, J lost 2 bases, and 17 bases lay in between.

J is TRBJ2-7 and V is TRBV6-5, with 7 bases identical to TRBD2. The CDR3 is 12 amino acids. V shed 8 bases and J 7 bases; nucleotides not matched to a gene: 8. CDR1 is MNHEY and CDR2 is SVGAGI in the germline V gene. For the CDR3, the DNA is TGTGCCAGCCTGGGCGGGAGAGGGGAGCAGTACTTC. Its translation is CASLGGRGEQYF.

This CDR3 is CASSVGQGHSYEQYF. CDR3 nucleotide sequence: TGTGCCAGCAGCGTAGGACAGGGGCACTCCTACGAGCAGTACTTC. This sequence joins TRBV9 and TRBJ2-7, with TRBD1 matching 8 bases. Germline values: CDR1 SGDLS, CDR2 YYNGEE. The V and J ends lost 0 bases and 0 bases, in that order; junction bases with no gene match: 2. The CDR3 is 15 amino acids.

This clone was seen just once. V usage is TRBV30 and J usage is TRBJ1-1, with unresolved D. V was shortened by 2 bases and J by 3 bases, with 10 bases between the two germline ends. This CDR3 has 13 amino acids. Germline V gives CDR1 GTSNPN, CDR2 SVGIG (reference sequence). CDR3 sequence (DNA): TGTGCCTGGAGTATTGTCAGCTACACTGAAGCTTTCTTT. It yields the protein CAWSIVSYTEAFF.